These T cell receptor beta chains were read from a single sample in a study of T-cell reconstitution after alpha-beta-depleted transplantation in children. TCRdb analysed the PCR reads with MiXCR anew, one entry per CDR3 protein. The data contain hundreds of thousands of distinct CDR3 sequences, about 11% of them singletons. Source: PBMCs, taken before TCRalphabeta/CD19-depleted stem cell transplant. The receptors shown here come from a child under two years old with acute myeloid leukemia, due to receive a stem cell transplant. CDR3s include the opening cysteine and the closing phenylalanine or tryptophan. The order of the fields is J gene, clone size, V gene, D gene, CDR3 DNA, CDR3 protein. D genes are given only for firm matches. Clone size is not always given. Where it is, it says once, few, many or a class for expanded clones.

TRBJ2-7 many TRBV14 . TGTGCCAGCAGCCCATCGGGGGAAACTACCTACGAGCAGTACTTT CASSPSGETTYEQYF
TRBJ2-2 many TRBV12-3/TRBV12-4 . TGTGCCAGCAGTTTTAGGCCCCAGAACACCGGGGAGCTGTTTTTT CASSFRPQNTGELFF
TRBJ2-1 many TRBV6-1 TRBD2 TGTGCCAGCAGTAAAGGGACTAGCGGGAGAAATGAGCAGTTCTTC CASSKGTSGRNEQFF
TRBJ2-3 many TRBV2 TRBD2 TGTGCCAGCAGTGGTGCCCCGGGACTAGTCACGGATACGCAGTATTTT CASSGAPGLVTDTQYF
TRBJ2-1 many TRBV20-1 TRBD2 TGCAGTGCTAGCCAAGCGGGAAAGGGCAATGAGCAGTTCTTC CSASQAGKGNEQFF
TRBJ2-5 . TRBV5-4 . TGTGCCAGCAGCTTGCACGACAGGAAAGAGACCCAGTACTTC CASSLHDRKETQYF
TRBJ2-1 many TRBV12-3/TRBV12-4 . TGTGCCAGCAGGACAAACAATGAGCAGTTCTTC CASRTNNEQFF
TRBJ2-1 many TRBV12-3/TRBV12-4 TRBD1 TGTGCCAGCAGCAGGACAGGGGGGTTCTTGAGCTCCTACAATGAGCAGTTCTTC CASSRTGGFLSSYNEQFF
TRBJ2-1 few TRBV11-3 . TGTGCCAGCAGCTTACAGGGGTGGGGTACTCCTGGGGATGAGCAGTTCTTC CASSLQGWGTPGDEQFF
TRBJ1-5 . TRBV24-1 . TGTGCCACCAGTGACCGAACCAGGGGTCTTGGCAATCAGCCCCAGCATTTT CATSDRTRGLGNQPQHF
TRBJ2-1 many TRBV7-2 . TGTGCCAGCAGCTTAGGGGGACCACTCTACAATGAGCAGTTCTTC CASSLGGPLYNEQFF
TRBJ2-3 many TRBV28 . TGTGCCAGCAGTGCTCCCAGGGTCCCAGATACGCAGTATTTT CASSAPRVPDTQYF
TRBJ2-5 few TRBV28 TRBD1 TGTGCCAGCAGTTTAGACTCAGGGGGCCAAGGAGAGACCCAGTACTTC CASSLDSGGQGETQYF
TRBJ2-5 many TRBV2 TRBD1 TGTGCCAGCAGCCCCGGGACAGGGATGGAGACCCAGTACTTC CASSPGTGMETQYF
TRBJ2-1 many TRBV29-1 . TGCAGCGTAGACGAGGGCAATGAGCAGTTCTTC CSVDEGNEQFF
TRBJ1-2 many TRBV28 . TGTGCCAGCAGCTCCCGGGAGAAGACCCGGGGCTACACCTTC CASSSREKTRGYTF
TRBJ2-7 few TRBV20-1 . TGCAGTGCTAGAGGGGCTATATCAGACGAGCAGTACTTC CSARGAISDEQYF
TRBJ2-3 many TRBV24-1 . TGTGCCACCAGTGATGTAGGATTCACAGATACGCAGTATTTT CATSDVGFTDTQYF
TRBJ1-2 many TRBV12-3/TRBV12-4 TRBD1 TGTGCCAGCAGTTTATCGGCAGGGGGGAACTATGGCTACACCTTC CASSLSAGGNYGYTF
TRBJ2-1 many TRBV24-1 TRBD2 TGTGCCACCAGTGACATAGGGACTAGCGGGAGCAATGAGCAGTTCTTC CATSDIGTSGSNEQFF
TRBJ2-3 many TRBV12-3/TRBV12-4 TRBD2 TGTGCCAGCAGCCCGGGACTAGGGGAGGGGGATACGCAGTATTTT CASSPGLGEGDTQYF
TRBJ2-7 few TRBV28 TRBD1 TGTGCCAGCAGTCGAGGGGGACAGGGGTCCTACGAGCAGTACTTC CASSRGGQGSYEQYF
TRBJ1-2 many TRBV5-1 . TGCGCCAGCAGCTTGGACAGGGATGGCTACACCTTC CASSLDRDGYTF
TRBJ2-7 many TRBV12-3/TRBV12-4 . TGTGCCAGCAGTTTAGCCCAGCGGTCTTACGTGCAGTACTTC CASSLAQRSYVQYF
TRBJ1-5 many TRBV6-5 TRBD1 TGTGCCAGCAGTTACTCCGGGACAGGGAGGGATCAGCCCCAGCATTTT CASSYSGTGRDQPQHF
TRBJ2-1 many TRBV6-1 TRBD2 TGTGCCAGCGCCCCCCGGCTGACTAGCGGGGCATACAATGAGCAGTTCTTC CASAPRLTSGAYNEQFF